This T cell receptor beta chain comes out of a study of cytomegalovirus exposure and HLA in healthy donors. Whole-study findings and limits: In a later analysis, V- and J-gene trimming of beta chains associated with a DCLRE1C missense variant, replicated independently. Previous analysis showed most TCR beta V segments were productive about 87% or about 30% of the time.

On this clone itself: Antigen unknown. One end of the junction varies from germline; a read error may be responsible.

The PCR ran on 60 Vbeta and 13 Jbeta primers. Profiled with immunoSEQ multiplex PCR; TCRdb holds only in-frame clones, not every one. The sample includes some 150,000 clones, more than 80% of them seen just once. The germline V gene has CDR1 SSHAT and CDR2 FNYEAQ (reference sequence). The CDR3 totals 16 residues. Sequenced material: PBMCs. This clonotype was sampled from a woman aged 18-30 years in good health and CMV-seropositive. This sequence joins TRBV7-7 and TRBJ2-5; TRBD2 matches 8 bases. In nucleotides, the CDR3 is TGTGCTAGCAGCATGTCTCCCGGGGGGGCCTGGGAGACCCAGTACTTC. It translates to CASSMSPGGAWETQYF. The complete variable domain, with remaining parts taken from reference TRBV7-7 and TRBJ2-5, reads GAGVSQSPRYKVTKRGQDVTLRCDPISSHATLYWYQQALGQGPEFLTYFNYEAQPDKSGLPSDRFSAERPEGSISTLTIQRTEQRDSAMYRCASSMSPGGAWETQYFGPGTRLLVL.